This TCR beta chain was retrieved from a study of molecular identifiers for immune sequencing clone quantification. Based on a CD8+CD4-CCR7+CD45RA+ profile, naive CD8 T cells were sorted. In the case of this clonotype: As yet, its antigen is unknown.

TCRdb re-derived calls from the PCR reads in MiXCR, one entry per CDR3 protein. The table includes 85,000 to 95,000 distinct CDR3 sequences, 15% to 20% detected once. The study's findings and limits: Clones above 20 RNA copies contained over 98% of effector molecules but under 1% of naive ones.

This receptor was taken from a human donor in good health. Some libraries in this study had Jurkat cell RNA spiked in. Source material: naive CD8+ T cells from blood, with Jurkat cell RNA spiked in. Subset specified: FACS-sorted CD8+CD4-CCR7+CD45RA+ naive T cells.

The CDR3 coding sequence is TGCAGCGCTGCAGGCCCTCATGGAGATGAGCAGTTCTTC. As protein: CSAAGPHGDEQFF. The chain links TRBV29-1 to TRBJ2-1; D not certain. Deletions cut 7 bases from V and 8 bases from J, with 18 bases between. CDR1 SQVTM and CDR2 ANQGSEA come from the germline V gene. The length of the CDR3 is 13 residues.